This entry lists 25 T cell receptor beta chains sequenced from one sample in a study of spatial heterogeneity in lung cancer. Regarding time point: sample taken at primary tumor resection. Unsorted whole RNA from tumor, nontumor lung or frozen PBMC underwent sequencing. From the 5' RACE reads, TCRdb called clonotypes with MiXCR, one entry per CDR3 protein. The sample shows 20,000 to 25,000 distinct CDR3 sequences, 4.6% of them seen only once. The sequences come from PBMCs, collected at surgery. The receptors were gathered from a male donor with early-stage non-small cell lung cancer.

In its sample, this clonotype was seen many times. The chain recombines TRBV27 with TRBJ1-5, with 9 nucleotides matching TRBD1. The germline V gene encodes CDR1 MNHEY and CDR2 SMNVEV (reference sequence). There are 16 residues in the CDR3. Unmatched junction bases numbered 2, after V lost 2 bases and J lost 0 bases. CDR3 sequence (DNA): TGTGCCAGCAGTTTAGGGACAGGGTATAGCAATCAGCCCCAGCATTTT. As protein: CASSLGTGYSNQPQHF.

This clonotype showed up many times. The chain joins TRBV10-3 to TRBJ2-5; D is possibly TRBD1 or TRBD2 (6 bases each). The germline CDR1 and CDR2 sequences are ENHRY and SYGVKD. Trimming removed 8 bases at V and 2 bases at J, with 12 bases between. There are 13 residues in the CDR3. In DNA, the CDR3 is TGTGCCATCGGTGGGGGGCCTCAAGAGACCCAGTACTTC. It specifies CAIGGGPQETQYF.

This clonotype was recorded at least ten times. The rearrangement uses TRBV3-1 and TRBJ1-1; no clear D. The CDR3 length is 15 residues. Germline CDR1 and CDR2: LGHDT and YNNKEL (reference sequence). V was pared by 1 base and J by 1 base, with 10 bases between. CDR3 protein: CASSQVVVGNTEAFF. CDR3 in DNA: TGTGCCAGCAGCCAAGTCGTGGTGGGGAACACTGAAGCTTTCTTT.

This clonotype was seen ten or more times. The chain has TRBV6-5 and TRBJ1-1; D perhaps matches TRBD1 (6 bases). The CDR3 loop spans 15 amino acids. V gave up 5 bases and J gave up 3 bases, with 16 bases separating them. Per the germline V gene, CDR1 is MNHEY and CDR2 is SVGAGI. The CDR3 region has the DNA TGTGCCAGCAGTCGAACAGGGCGCAGGGACACTGAAGCTTTCTTT. This sequence encodes CASSRTGRRDTEAFF.

This clonotype was counted at least ten times. The V call is TRBV4-2, the J call TRBJ2-3; TRBD1 might be the D (6 bases). Germline CDR1 LGHNA, CDR2 YNFKEQ. V lost 1 base, J lost 0 bases, and 11 bases lay in between. The CDR3 totals 16 residues. CDR3 nucleotides: TGTGCCAGCAGCCAAGTTGGGCAGGGGAGCACAGATACGCAGTATTTT. Translation: CASSQVGQGSTDTQYF.

This chain uses TRBV20-1 with TRBJ1-1; no reliable D call. Germline values: CDR1 DFQATT, CDR2 SNEGSKA (reference sequence). V dropped 2 bases and J dropped 5 bases, with 15 bases sitting between them. The CDR3 length is 14 residues. The CDR3, as DNA: TGCAGTGCTAGACGACCGGGTCTGGGGACTGAAGCTTTCTTT. Translation: CSARRPGLGTEAFF.

The chain combines TRBV12-3 or TRBV12-4 with TRBJ2-7; D gene unclear. This CDR3 spans 11 amino acids. Trimming took 2 bases from V and 3 from J, leaving 2 bases between them. The CDR3 protein is CASSLIYEQYF. Here the CDR3 DNA reads TGTGCCAGCAGTTTAATCTACGAGCAGTACTTC.

This clonotype was seen at least ten times. This chain uses TRBV12-3 or TRBV12-4 with TRBJ1-2; D gene ambiguous. CDR3 length: 13 residues. Trimming stripped 1 base from V and 8 bases from J, with 11 bases between. CDR3 nucleotide sequence: TGTGCCAGCAGTTTAGTAGGGCGGAGGGGCTACACCTTC. As protein: CASSLVGRRGYTF.

This clonotype showed up just a few times. The chain joins TRBV7-9 to TRBJ2-2, with TRBD2 as a possible D gene (6 bases). CDR1 is SEHNR, CDR2 FQNEAQ, per germline (reference sequence). Trimming cost V 5 bases and J 6 bases, with 19 bases left between them. The CDR3 has 16 residues. The CDR3 protein is CASSPPGDFFPGELFF. The DNA for the CDR3 is TGTGCCAGCAGCCCTCCCGGGGACTTTTTCCCCGGGGAGCTGTTTTTT. The entire variable domain, with the rest obtained from reference TRBV7-9 and TRBJ2-2, is as follows: DTGVSQNPRHKITKRGQNVTFRCDPISEHNRLYWYRQTLGQGPEFLTYFQNEAQLEKSRLLSDRFSAERPKGSFSTLEIQRTEQGDSAMYLCASSPPGDFFPGELFFGEGSRLTVL.

This clonotype was detected many times. The chain employs TRBV5-5 and TRBJ1-5; the D gene is possibly TRBD1 (6 bases). The CDR3 has 14 amino acids. The germline CDR1 and CDR2 sequences are SGHKS and YYEKEE (reference sequence). The V end lost 1 base, the J end lost 5 bases, and 10 bases lay between the germline ends. The CDR3 sequence is CASSLFGGDQPQHF. The CDR3 DNA is TGTGCCAGCAGCTTGTTCGGGGGCGATCAGCCCCAGCATTTT.

This clonotype was picked up a small number of times. The chain joins TRBV18 to TRBJ1-1; D remains unclear. Trimming removed 0 bases from V and 4 bases from J, with 15 bases in between. CDR3 size: 16 residues. Germline CDR1 and CDR2: KGHSH and LQKENI. The CDR3 sequence: CASSPPTRARSTEAFF. The CDR3 DNA sequence: TGTGCCAGCTCACCACCGACACGGGCAAGATCCACTGAAGCTTTCTTT.

There are a few counts of this clonotype. This chain joins TRBV5-1 and TRBJ2-1; 16 bases align to TRBD2. There are 18 residues in the CDR3. After removal of 6 bases from V and 6 bases from J, the junction contained 12 bases not matched to a gene. Germline assignment: CDR1 SGHRS and CDR2 YFSETQ. CDR3 loop: CASTGGTSGRVSGNEQFF. DNA of the CDR3: TGCGCCAGCACAGGCGGGACTAGCGGGAGGGTTAGTGGCAATGAGCAGTTCTTC.

This clonotype was seen repeatedly, ten times or more. The V call is TRBV5-1, the J call TRBJ2-7, with a tentative D call TRBD2 (5 bases). CDR3 length: 14 amino acids. The germline V and J ends were trimmed by 2 bases and 2 bases, with 11 bases remaining between them. CDR1 and CDR2 (germline): SGHRS, YFSETQ. CDR3 nucleotide sequence: TGCGCCAGCAGCTTAGGATCCGGGGCCTACGAGCAGTACTTC. Protein sequence: CASSLGSGAYEQYF.

This clonotype appeared many times. The V gene is TRBV4-1, the J gene TRBJ1-4; 7 positions match TRBD1. Germline assignment: CDR1 MGHRA and CDR2 YSYEKL. The CDR3 is 15 residues long. Trimming cost V 4 bases and J 4 bases; bases outside gene matches: 6. Written as DNA, the CDR3 is TGCGCCAGCAGCCGAGCGGGACAGAATAATGAAAAACTGTTTTTT. It specifies CASSRAGQNNEKLFF.

This clonotype came up many times. The V call is TRBV2, the J call TRBJ1-6; 11 bases fit TRBD1. Germline V gives CDR1 SNHLY, CDR2 FYNNEI. The CDR3 sequence is 16 residues long. The V gene end was trimmed by 6 bases and the J gene end by 8 bases; junction bases not matched to a gene: 9. CDR3 protein: CASRDRGLSWDSPLHF. Written as DNA, the CDR3 is TGTGCCAGCAGGGACAGGGGGCTCTCATGGGATTCACCCCTCCACTTT.

In nucleotides, the CDR3 is TGTGCCAGCAGCCAAGAAGGACGGGGCTCAGATACGCAGTATTTT. Protein: CASSQEGRGSDTQYF. The chain combines TRBV3-1 with TRBJ2-3; D possibly matches TRBD1 or TRBD2 (5 bases each). The CDR3 runs to 15 residues. Looked up from germline, CDR1 is LGHDT and CDR2 is YNNKEL (reference sequence). V dropped 0 bases and J dropped 4 bases, with 11 bases sitting between them.

This clonotype is medium-sized. V usage is TRBV10-3 and J usage is TRBJ1-1; D perhaps matches TRBD1 (6 bases). The CDR3 sequence is 14 residues long. Trimming cost V 10 bases and J 0 bases, with 15 bases left between them. The germline gives CDR1 ENHRY, CDR2 SYGVKD. The CDR3 DNA reads TGTGCCAGCCGGGACAATAACATGAACACTGAAGCTTTCTTT. It encodes CASRDNNMNTEAFF.

This clonotype is categorized as medium-sized. J is TRBJ2-3 and V is TRBV29-1; 12 nucleotides line up with TRBD2. The CDR3 length is 15 residues. After removal of 4 bases from V and 4 bases from J, the junction contained 6 bases not matched to a gene. CDR1 and CDR2 from the germline V gene are SQVTM and ANQGSEA. CDR3 nucleotide sequence: TGCAGCGTTGGTCGGACTAGCGGGAACCCAGATACGCAGTATTTT. This gives the protein CSVGRTSGNPDTQYF.

This clonotype was seen many times. The V call is TRBV6-4, the J call TRBJ1-1; 7 nucleotides line up with TRBD1. The germline CDR1 and CDR2 sequences are MRHNA and SNTAGT. V gave up 6 bases and J gave up 2 bases; unmatched junction bases: 12. This CDR3 region has 16 residues. CDR3: CASSAGTDLHNTEAFF. The CDR3 nucleotides read TGTGCCAGCAGCGCCGGGACAGATTTACACAACACTGAAGCTTTCTTT.

The rearrangement uses TRBV25-1 and TRBJ1-1; the match to TRBD1 covers 10 bases. The CDR3 spans 13 residues. V lost 8 bases to trimming and J lost 6 bases; unmatched junction nucleotides: 6. Germline CDR1 reads MGHDK; CDR2 reads SYGVNS. Here the CDR3 reads CASWKGQGSEAFF. The DNA for the CDR3 is TGTGCCAGCTGGAAGGGACAGGGGTCTGAAGCTTTCTTT.

This clonotype has a count of ten or more. V is TRBV7-2 and J is TRBJ2-3, with TRBD2 matching over 12 bases. Looked up from germline, CDR1 is SGHTA and CDR2 is FQGNSA. The ends lost 1 base at V and 1 base at J; junction bases unmatched: 9. CDR3 length: 19 amino acids. CDR3 protein: CASSLVASGRARRTDTQYF. In DNA, the CDR3 is TGTGCCAGCAGCTTAGTGGCTAGCGGGAGGGCAAGACGCACAGATACGCAGTATTTT.

This clonotype was seen at least ten times. The CDR3 DNA is TGTGCCAGCAGCTTAGGGACAGGGGGCGCGGGTCAGCCCCAGCATTTT. Translating it yields CASSLGTGGAGQPQHF. The rearrangement uses TRBV7-6 and TRBJ1-5, with TRBD1 matching over 11 bases. CDR1 and CDR2 from the germline V gene are SGHVS and FNYEAQ. CDR3 length: 16 residues. The ends lost 1 base at V and 6 bases at J; junction bases unmatched: 5.

The rearrangement joins TRBV7-6 to TRBJ2-7, with 7 bases aligning to TRBD1. In germline, CDR1 is SGHVS, CDR2 FNYEAQ. This CDR3 comprises 14 residues. V gave up 5 bases and J gave up 0 bases; unmatched junction bases: 4. The CDR3 spells CASSTRQGSYEQYF. The CDR3 DNA is TGTGCCAGCAGCACCAGACAGGGCTCCTACGAGCAGTACTTC.

This clonotype was counted ten times or more. The rearrangement links TRBV27 to TRBJ1-4; D may be TRBD1 (5 bases). This CDR3 contains 16 residues. V lost 4 bases and J lost 1, with 13 bases in between. Germline CDR1 reads MNHEY; CDR2 reads SMNVEV (reference sequence). For the CDR3, the DNA is TGTGCCAGCAGTTACCCCGGACATATAACTAATGAAAAACTGTTTTTT. Translation gives CASSYPGHITNEKLFF. The full variable domain, with the rest looked up from reference TRBV27 and TRBJ1-4, is EAQVTQNPRYLITVTGKKLTVTCSQNMNHEYMSWYRQDPGLGLRQIYYSMNVEVTDKGDVPEGYKVSRKEKRNFPLILESPSPNQTSLYFCASSYPGHITNEKLFFGSGTQLSVL.

This clonotype was seen ten or more times. The V gene is TRBV10-3, the J gene TRBJ1-1, with TRBD1 matching over 8 bases. This CDR3 has 12 amino acids. V was pared by 6 bases and J by 7 bases, with 4 bases of the junction left unmatched. Germline loops: CDR1 ENHRY, CDR2 SYGVKD. CDR3 nucleotide sequence: TGTGCCATCAGCAAGGACAGGGATGAAGCTTTCTTT. It translates to CAISKDRDEAFF.